The 17 T cell receptor beta chains below were found in one sample sequenced in a study of long-term antiretroviral therapy in people with HIV. The libraries were made with immunoSEQ v3.0 at survey level. The repertoire was sequenced with immunoSEQ multiplex PCR; TCRdb's copy has only in-frame clones and lacks some. The sample consists of 15,000 to 20,000 clones, around nine tenths of them appearing once. This specimen was unsorted PBMCs, taken 0.7 years before starting antiretroviral therapy. The receptors come from a man aged 45-60 years with HIV.

The chain employs TRBV10-1 and TRBJ2-5, with TRBD2 identical over 7 bases. This CDR3 comprises 15 residues. The germline CDR1 and CDR2 sequences are WNHNN and SYGVQD (reference sequence). The V segment lost 0 bases and the J segment 5 bases; nucleotides outside the gene matches: 6. CDR3 coding DNA: TGCGCCAGCAGTGAGTCCGAGGGAGGGATCGAGACCCAGTACTTC. Protein: CASSESEGGIETQYF.

CDR3 amino acids: CASSSTGSIQYF. CDR3 nucleotide sequence: TGTGCCAGCAGTTCAACAGGGTCCATTCAGTACTTC. V and J are TRBV6-6 and TRBJ2-4, with a tentative D call TRBD1 (6 bases). Germline CDR1 reads MNHNY; CDR2 reads SVGAGI (reference sequence). V gave up 4 bases and J gave up 9 bases, with 10 bases separating them. This CDR3 region has 12 residues.

This rearrangement joins TRBV9 to TRBJ1-2; D ambiguous. Germline V gives CDR1 SGDLS, CDR2 YYNGEE. The CDR3 has 11 amino acids. V was cut by 3 bases and J by 8 bases, with 8 bases left in between. CDR3 DNA: TGTGCCAGCAGCGCCGGTACGGGCTACACCTTC. It yields the protein CASSAGTGYTF.

The V and J genes are TRBV5-1 and TRBJ2-5; TRBD1 might be the D (5 bases). The V end lost 0 bases, the J end lost 2 bases, and 8 bases lay between the germline ends. Germline V lookup: CDR1 SGHRS, CDR2 YFSETQ. The CDR3 spans 14 residues. CDR3 DNA: TGCGCCAGCAGCTTGGCGGCAGGGCAAGAGACCCAGTACTTC. The encoded protein is CASSLAAGQETQYF.

This chain uses TRBV15 with TRBJ1-1; D gene ambiguous. This CDR3 comprises 15 residues. V gave up 3 bases and J gave up 1 base, with 12 bases separating them. Looked up from germline, CDR1 is LNHNV and CDR2 is YYDKDF (reference sequence). CDR3: CATSRARQTNTEAFF. The CDR3 DNA reads TGTGCCACCAGCAGGGCACGACAAACGAACACTGAAGCTTTCTTT.

The chain links TRBV7-2 to TRBJ2-2; tentative D call: TRBD2 (5 bases). This CDR3 has 13 amino acids. Looked up from germline, CDR1 is SGHTA and CDR2 is FQGNSA. Trimming took off 1 base at V and 8 bases at J, with 8 bases between the two ends. CDR3 protein: CASSLVGGGELFF. The CDR3, as DNA: TGTGCCAGCAGCTTAGTTGGCGGGGGGGAGCTGTTTTTT.

This clone was observed once. The chain carries TRBV7-2 and TRBJ2-5, with 9 bases identical to TRBD2. Germline V gene data show CDR1 as SGHTA and CDR2 as FQGNSA. The ends lost 2 bases at V and 5 bases at J; junction bases unmatched: 0. The CDR3 runs to 13 residues. The chain's CDR3 is CASSLSGGETQYF. The CDR3 DNA reads TGTGCCAGCAGCTTAAGCGGGGGGGAGACCCAGTACTTC.

This clone was detected only once. The chain joins TRBV10-2 to TRBJ2-4, with 10 bases lining up with TRBD2. The V and J ends lost 2 bases and 1 base, in that order; junction bases with no gene match: 5. The CDR3 consists of 17 residues. Germline V gene sequence: CDR1 WSHSY, CDR2 SAAADI. The CDR3 spells CASSEGRAGGAKNIQYF. CDR3 nucleotides: TGCGCCAGCAGTGAGGGACGAGCGGGAGGGGCCAAAAACATTCAGTACTTC.

The rearrangement uses TRBV5-8 and TRBJ1-3; D is possibly TRBD1 (5 bases). Between the trimmed V and J ends, which lost 1 base and 3 bases, there was a span of 11 bases. The CDR3 is 15 amino acids. CDR1 SGHTS and CDR2 YDEGEE come from the germline V gene. The DNA for the CDR3 is TGTGCCAGCAGCTTGTGGACGAGGGGTGGAAACACCATATATTTT. This encodes CASSLWTRGGNTIYF.

The J gene is TRBJ1-2, the V gene TRBV5-8; tentative D call: TRBD1 (5 bases). V lost 4 bases, J lost 4 bases, and 17 bases lay in between. Germline V gene data show CDR1 as SGHTS and CDR2 as YDEGEE. CDR3 length equals 15 residues. Written as DNA, the CDR3 is TGTGCCAGCAGCCTCGGGGCAGGGCGAATCTATGGCTACACCTTC. Amino acids: CASSLGAGRIYGYTF.

The chain carries TRBV7-2 and TRBJ2-7, with TRBD1 matching over 8 bases. CDR1 and CDR2 from the germline V gene are SGHTA and FQGNSA. The CDR3 consists of 14 residues. After removal of 5 bases from V and 1 base from J, the junction contained 4 bases not matched to a gene. The CDR3 nucleotides are TGTGCCAGCAGCGAGCGACAGGGGTCCTACGAGCAGTACTTC. Its translation is CASSERQGSYEQYF.

V is TRBV7-8 and J is TRBJ2-5, with 11 nucleotides matching TRBD2. V shed 7 bases and J 7 bases; nucleotides not matched to a gene: 11. Germline values: CDR1 SGHVS, CDR2 FQNEAQ. This CDR3 comprises 15 residues. Here the CDR3 DNA reads TGTGCCAGCACTCTAGGACTAGCGGGCAACAGGACCCAGTACTTC. This sequence encodes CASTLGLAGNRTQYF.

The chain couples TRBV30 to TRBJ2-1; TRBD1 or TRBD2 may be the D gene (5 bases each). The germline CDR1 and CDR2 sequences are GTSNPN and SVGIG (reference sequence). The CDR3 is 12 residues long. V dropped 0 bases and J dropped 11 bases, with 11 bases sitting between them. The CDR3 here is CAWSVRPGQQFF. The CDR3, as DNA: TGTGCCTGGAGTGTACGTCCGGGACAGCAGTTCTTC.

The rearrangement joins TRBV6-6 to TRBJ1-5; D uncertain. V dropped 1 base and J dropped 3 bases, with 13 bases sitting between them. Germline V lookup: CDR1 MNHNY, CDR2 SVGAGI (reference sequence). The CDR3 runs 16 residues. CDR3 protein: CASSYLGIGFNQPQHF. Written as DNA, the CDR3 is TGTGCCAGCAGTTACTTAGGGATTGGGTTCAATCAGCCCCAGCATTTT.

The chain links TRBV7-9 to TRBJ2-2; D might be TRBD1 (6 bases). This CDR3 comprises 17 residues. Germline-derived CDR1 and CDR2 are SEHNR and FQNEAQ (reference sequence). V was clipped by 5 bases and J by 3 bases, with 19 bases between them. The CDR3 DNA reads as TGTGCCAGCAGCCCCCTCAGGGGTACCTGGGACACCGGGGAGCTGTTTTTT. Amino acids: CASSPLRGTWDTGELFF. Variable domain in full (rest from reference TRBV7-9 and TRBJ2-2): DTGVSQNPRHKITKRGQNVTFRCDPISEHNRLYWYRQTLGQGPEFLTYFQNEAQLEKSRLLSDRFSAERPKGSFSTLEIQRTEQGDSAMYLCASSPLRGTWDTGELFFGEGSRLTVL.

This clone was found once. CDR3 in amino acids: CASSLNLRNTIYF. CDR3 nucleotides: TGTGCCAGCAGTTTAAACCTTAGAAACACCATATATTTT. The V call is TRBV28, the J call TRBJ1-3, with D uncertain. The V gene's germline CDR1 is MDHEN and CDR2 SYDVKM. V was shortened by 2 bases and J by 5 bases, with 7 bases between the two germline ends. This CDR3 contains 13 residues.

This clone has more than one count but fewer than ten. The V and J genes are TRBV7-9 and TRBJ2-1; tentatively, D is TRBD2 (5 bases). This CDR3 has 15 residues. Trimming cost V 1 base and J 1 base, with 8 bases left between them. Germline V lookup: CDR1 SEHNR, CDR2 FQNEAQ (reference sequence). The CDR3 sequence: CASSLDSGSYNEQFF. For the CDR3, the DNA is TGTGCCAGCAGCTTAGATTCGGGATCCTACAATGAGCAGTTCTTC.